The source of this TCR beta chain is a study of vaccination and CD4 T cells after COVID-19. About the study: Collection of post-vaccine samples followed dose two by a median approximately 69 days, spanning a range of 14 to 241. Study-wide points: The median SARS-CoV-2-reactive clonotype number increased from about 20 to 38, without statistical significance.

The germline gives CDR1 GTSNPN, CDR2 SVGIG (reference sequence). The trim removed 8 bases at V and 6 bases at J, leaving 4 bases unmatched. There are 11 residues in the CDR3. Note on this clonotype: Its antigen remains unknown.

Scientists ran DNA taken from cultured CD4+ T cells through the Oncomine TCR Beta short-read assay for sequencing. TCRdb reprocessed the PCR reads with MiXCR, giving one entry per CDR3 protein. The data hold fewer than 15,000 distinct CDR3 sequences, with around 40% observed a single time. Treatment defined: approximately 9-day PBMC culture with coronavirus spike peptide pools or control peptides (ViraFEST assay). Dates of PCR positivity, March to December 2020, preceded the US Alpha, Beta and Delta variants. Peptide pools at approximately 9.9 ug/ml and IL-2 at about 9.6 IU/ml were added to cultures of a few million PBMCs per well.

This chain joins TRBV30 and TRBJ1-2, with 9 bases identical to TRBD1. Sequencing input: cultured CD4+ T cells from blood. The source of this sequence is a human donor with COVID-19. The CDR3 protein is CAGRTGDGYTF. The CDR3 DNA reads TGTGCCGGAAGGACAGGGGATGGCTACACCTTC.